One sample yielded the 28 T cell receptor beta chains listed below, sequenced in a study of T cells in Graves' hyperthyroidism and ophthalmopathy. The TCR beta CDR3 regions underwent amplification using RNA transcripts as the source. The HTBI primer set drove a first-round RT-PCR of the TCR CDR3. TCRdb used MiXCR to reprocess the multiplex PCR reads, holding one entry per CDR3 protein. The data contain about 37,000 distinct CDR3 sequences, 52% of them singletons. Sequencing was done on a sample of blood. The receptors originated from a man aged 35-49 years with Graves' ophthalmopathy.

The rearrangement uses TRBV10-1 and TRBJ2-5; D unclear. Germline V gives CDR1 WNHNN, CDR2 SYGVQD (reference sequence). CDR3 size: 13 residues. Deletions cut 3 bases from V and 5 bases from J, with 10 bases between. CDR3 nucleotides: TGCGCCAGCAGTGATCAGTACTTCGAGACCCAGTACTTC. Its protein product is CASSDQYFETQYF.

The chain combines TRBV10-3 with TRBJ2-5; 11 bases map to TRBD2. Germline-derived CDR1 and CDR2 are ENHRY and SYGVKD. J was trimmed by 2 bases and V by 6 bases; bases with no gene match: 5. The CDR3 runs 15 residues. CDR3 in DNA: TGTGCCATCAGCTGGGGGACTAGCGGTCAAGAGACCCAGTACTTC. This codes for CAISWGTSGQETQYF.

The chain is built from TRBV25-1 and TRBJ2-7; 7 nucleotides agree with TRBD1. Looked up from germline, CDR1 is MGHDK and CDR2 is SYGVNS. The length of the CDR3 is 12 residues. V shed 8 bases and J 4 bases; nucleotides not matched to a gene: 5. CDR3 sequence (DNA): TGTGCCAGCCCCGGACAGGTTTACGAGCAGTACTTC. This encodes CASPGQVYEQYF.

By its share, this clonotype is medium-sized. V and J are TRBV24-1 and TRBJ2-7; TRBD2 agrees at 8 bases. Germline lookup yields CDR1 KGHDR and CDR2 SFDVKD. The V and J ends lost 3 bases and 8 bases, in that order; junction bases with no gene match: 5. The CDR3 is made up of 13 amino acids. CDR3 sequence reads: CATSDPGGGKQYF. CDR3 DNA: TGTGCCACCAGTGATCCCGGGGGGGGGAAGCAGTACTTC.

In this sample, this clonotype is medium-sized. The rearrangement uses TRBV15 and TRBJ1-2, with TRBD1 as a possible D gene (6 bases). Germline V gives CDR1 LNHNV, CDR2 YYDKDF (reference sequence). The V end was cut by 1 base, the J end by 8 bases, with 17 bases between. The CDR3 is made up of 15 amino acids. The CDR3 loop reads CATSRVGGQAKGYTF. DNA for the CDR3: TGTGCCACCAGCAGAGTCGGGGGGCAAGCTAAGGGCTACACCTTC.

The rearrangement uses TRBV2 and TRBJ2-1, with no clear D. Germline V gene data show CDR1 as SNHLY and CDR2 as FYNNEI. V was cut by 2 bases and J by 12 bases, with 11 bases left in between. The CDR3 loop spans 12 amino acids. CDR3 residues: CASSEIVWLQFF. For the CDR3, the DNA is TGTGCCAGCAGTGAAATCGTTTGGTTGCAGTTCTTC.

V usage is TRBV28 and J usage is TRBJ1-2; 8 bases agree with TRBD1. CDR1 MDHEN and CDR2 SYDVKM come from the germline V gene. The CDR3 spans 16 residues. V lost 7 bases and J lost 2; bases outside the gene matches: 12. CDR3 DNA: TGTGCCAGCAACGAGAAACAGGGGGGCGGCAACTATGGCTACACCTTC. Its translation: CASNEKQGGGNYGYTF.

In this sample, this clonotype turned up many times. The rearrangement uses TRBV9 and TRBJ1-2; D is perhaps TRBD1 (5 bases). Trimming removed 0 bases from V and 0 bases from J, with 9 bases in between. The V gene's germline CDR1 is SGDLS and CDR2 YYNGEE. This CDR3 is built from 15 residues. CDR3 residues: CASSVEAGTNYGYTF. The CDR3 region has the DNA TGTGCCAGCAGCGTAGAAGCAGGGACTAACTATGGCTACACCTTC.

This clonotype was seen repeatedly, ten times or more. The V gene is TRBV11-2, the J gene TRBJ2-3; no reliable D call. Trimming removed 5 bases from V and 0 bases from J, with 9 bases in between. From germline, CDR1 is SGHAT and CDR2 FQNNGV. The CDR3 extends over 14 amino acids. The DNA for the CDR3 is TGTGCCAGCAGCCGGACCGGGAGCACAGATACGCAGTATTTT. It yields the protein CASSRTGSTDTQYF.

This clonotype was detected only a few times. The chain combines TRBV20-1 with TRBJ2-5; 11 nucleotides line up with TRBD2. CDR1 and CDR2 from the germline V gene are DFQATT and SNEGSKA (reference sequence). The CDR3 length is 13 residues. V trimming: 5 bases; J trimming: 5 bases; junction bases outside the gene matches: 4. CDR3 DNA sequence: TGCAGTGCTCCTCCTAGCGGGGGGGAGACCCAGTACTTC. Translated, it gives CSAPPSGGETQYF.

This clonotype was recorded at least ten times. The chain has TRBV20-1 and TRBJ2-7; 7 bases align to TRBD2. Trimming at V came to 6 bases and at J to 3 bases, leaving 14 bases not matched to a gene. In germline, CDR1 is DFQATT, CDR2 SNEGSKA (reference sequence). The CDR3 spans 15 residues. The CDR3 bases are TGCAGTGCAGACCCCCCCAGCGGGGTAGGCTACGAGCAGTACTTC. Residues: CSADPPSGVGYEQYF.

The gene calls are TRBV6-5 and TRBJ2-5; TRBD2 matches at 13 bases. Trimming removed 5 bases from V and 0 bases from J; junction bases left unmatched: 3. The CDR3 has 16 amino acids. Germline V gene data show CDR1 as MNHEY and CDR2 as SVGAGI. This chain's CDR3 is CASSRGTSGNQETQYF. DNA for the CDR3: TGTGCCAGCAGTAGGGGGACTAGCGGGAACCAAGAGACCCAGTACTTC.

This clonotype occurred once. The chain uses TRBV10-1 and TRBJ2-3; 11 nucleotides align to TRBD2. CDR3 size: 16 residues. Germline values: CDR1 WNHNN, CDR2 SYGVQD (reference sequence). J gave up 2 bases and V 3 bases, and 4 bases lay outside the gene matches. The CDR3 spells CASSDLAGGITDTQYF. The CDR3, as DNA: TGCGCCAGCAGTGATCTAGCGGGAGGAATCACAGATACGCAGTATTTT.

V usage is TRBV18 and J usage is TRBJ1-3; the D gene is possibly TRBD1 (5 bases). The CDR3 length is 14 residues. V lost 3 bases to trimming and J lost 0 bases, with 6 bases between them. Per germline, CDR1 KGHSH and CDR2 LQKENI. The CDR3 sequence is CASSPDNSGNTIYF. Written as DNA, the CDR3 is TGTGCCAGCTCACCGGACAACTCTGGAAACACCATATATTTT.

The gene calls are TRBV25-1 and TRBJ2-1, with 8 bases lining up with TRBD2. The CDR3 consists of 16 residues. The J segment lost 7 bases and the V segment lost 6 bases, leaving 14 bases of the junction unmatched. The germline V gene encodes CDR1 MGHDK and CDR2 SYGVNS. CDR3 in DNA: TGTGCCAGCAGCATGATGCGGGAGGCCCGGTCTAATGAGCAGTTCTTC. This translates into CASSMMREARSNEQFF.

This sequence joins TRBV20-1 and TRBJ2-1, with D unresolved. The germline V gene has CDR1 DFQATT and CDR2 SNEGSKA (reference sequence). The CDR3 is made up of 11 amino acids. V dropped 5 bases and J dropped 9 bases, with 11 bases sitting between them. Written as DNA, the CDR3 is TGCAGTGCTGAGGCCCACACTGAGCAGTTCTTC. This gives the protein CSAEAHTEQFF.

About this clonotype itself: One junction end disagrees with the germline gene, perhaps due to a read error. The chain is built from TRBV7-2 and TRBJ2-1, with a weak D call TRBD2 (6 bases). This CDR3 comprises 14 residues. Germline values: CDR1 SGHTA, CDR2 FQGNSA. This CDR3 is CASSSTSSYNERFF. CDR3 DNA: TGTGCCAGCAGCTCGACTAGTTCCTACAATGAGCGGTTCTTC.

This clonotype was counted ten times or more. One junction end disagrees with the germline gene, perhaps due to a read error. The chain combines TRBV6-2 or TRBV6-3 with TRBJ1-2, with 7 nucleotides matching TRBD1. The CDR3 spans 12 residues. The germline CDR1 and CDR2 sequences are MNHEY and SVGEGT. The CDR3 protein is CVSSPDRSGYTF. The CDR3 DNA follows: TGTGTCAGCAGCCCGGACAGGTCTGGCTACACCTTC.

This clonotype occurred many times. This sequence joins TRBV27 and TRBJ2-5; 7 bases agree with TRBD2. V shed 6 bases and J 4 bases; nucleotides not matched to a gene: 8. CDR3 length equals 14 residues. CDR1 is MNHEY, CDR2 SMNVEV, per germline (reference sequence). DNA of the CDR3: TGTGCCAGCAGGGCGGGAGCCGGGGGAGAGACCCAGTACTTC. Protein sequence: CASRAGAGGETQYF.

The chain uses TRBV9 and TRBJ1-2; TRBD1 might be the D (6 bases). CDR1 SGDLS and CDR2 YYNGEE come from the germline V gene. The germline V and J ends were trimmed by 0 bases and 12 bases, with 15 bases remaining between them. The CDR3 is 13 amino acids. The CDR3 sequence is CASSVAGGGGNTF. The DNA for the CDR3 is TGTGCCAGCAGCGTAGCTGGGGGCGGGGGAAACACCTTC.

The V gene is TRBV7-8, the J gene TRBJ2-7; TRBD1 matches at 7 bases. Trimming cost V 7 bases and J 6 bases; bases outside gene matches: 9. The CDR3 has 13 residues. Germline values: CDR1 SGHVS, CDR2 FQNEAQ. The CDR3 spells CASNDRDRCEQYF. CDR3 DNA sequence: TGTGCCAGCAACGACAGGGATCGTTGCGAGCAGTACTTC.

The table lists this clonotype with many counts. This chain joins TRBV2 and TRBJ1-1; D remains unclear. The CDR3 extends over 12 amino acids. Germline CDR1 reads SNHLY; CDR2 reads FYNNEI. Trimming stripped 7 bases from V and 11 bases from J, with 17 bases between. The DNA of the CDR3 is TGTGCCAGCACCAACGGCGTTACTGGGGCTTTCTTT. It is translated as CASTNGVTGAFF.

This clonotype was seen ten or more times. Here the CDR3 DNA reads TGTGCCAGCAGCCGCGGACAGGGGTATTCACCCCTCCACTTT. Translated, it gives CASSRGQGYSPLHF. The chain links TRBV5-6 to TRBJ1-6, with 9 bases fitting TRBD1. CDR1 and CDR2 from the germline V gene are SGHDT and YYEEEE. Germline trimming cut 4 bases from V and 8 bases from J; bases unmatched to any gene: 4. This CDR3 is 14 amino acids long.

This clonotype has ten or more counts. This sequence joins TRBV19 and TRBJ2-3; TRBD2 agrees at 8 bases. Germline V gene lookup returns CDR1 LNHDA and CDR2 SQIVND (reference sequence). V was clipped by 7 bases and J by 1 base; unmatched bases: 10. CDR3 length equals 16 residues. The CDR3 DNA sequence: TGTGCCAGTAACCCTCCGGGGCGGGGGGGCACAGATACGCAGTATTTT. Protein sequence: CASNPPGRGGTDTQYF.

Many counts were recorded for this clonotype. The V call is TRBV4-1, the J call TRBJ1-1, with D tentatively TRBD1 (5 bases). CDR3 length equals 15 residues. The ends were cut back, 1 base at V and 0 bases at J, with 9 bases in the middle. Germline loops: CDR1 MGHRA, CDR2 YSYEKL. The CDR3 region is CASSQGAGMNTEAFF. The DNA for the CDR3 is TGCGCCAGCAGCCAAGGGGCAGGGATGAACACTGAAGCTTTCTTT.

Remarks on this clonotype: Relative to the germline gene, one junction end is altered; a read error may explain this. The chain uses TRBV25-1 and TRBJ1-2, with unresolved D. Germline V lookup: CDR1 MGHDK, CDR2 SYGVNS. The CDR3 has 15 residues. This CDR3 reads CASSEYKEESSGYTF. The CDR3 nucleotides read TGTGCGAGCAGTGAATATAAGGAGGAGAGCTCAGGCTACACCTTC.

To note about this clonotype: Germline and junction disagree at one end, which may indicate a read error. This chain uses TRBV9 with TRBJ2-2; D might be TRBD2 (6 bases). The CDR3 loop spans 16 amino acids. The germline V gene has CDR1 SGDLS and CDR2 YYNGEE. The CDR3 sequence: CVSSVGFRGNTGELFF. The CDR3 DNA follows: TGTGTCAGCAGCGTAGGTTTTCGGGGGAACACTGGGGAGCTGTTTTTT. Full variable domain (remainder filled in from reference TRBV9 and TRBJ2-2): DSGVTQTPKHLITATGQRVTLRCSPRSGDLSVYWYQQSLDQGLQFLIQYYNGEERAKGNILERFSAQQFPDLHSELNLSSLELGDSALYFCVSSVGFRGNTGELFFGEGSRLTVL.

In its sample, this clonotype was seen many times. V usage is TRBV28 and J usage is TRBJ2-4; D may be TRBD1 (5 bases). V was shortened by 2 bases and J by 8 bases, with 13 bases between the two germline ends. The CDR3 consists of 14 residues. From germline, CDR1 is MDHEN and CDR2 SYDVKM. For the CDR3, the DNA is TGTGCCAGCAGTTTACCCCCAGGGCTCGACATTCAGTACTTC. This sequence encodes CASSLPPGLDIQYF.